This T cell receptor (beta chain) was sequenced in a study of identical twins (dated by TCRdb to 2015 to 2016). Regarding the study in general: To test whether fetal clonotypes persist, the study used deep sequencing on TCR alpha and beta repertoires from monozygotic twins, unrelated adults of various ages, and cord blood. Replicate twin experiments were performed at different times using different library preparation protocols to rule out contamination.

The research as a whole found: Invariant T cells such as MAIT and iNKT could partly confound zero-insertion analyses, though diverse VJ usage argued against this for most clonotypes. Because the same donors could not be followed over many years, the conclusions relied on cross-sectional statistical analysis. Fewer insertions were carried by abundant cord blood beta clonotypes, a similar but weaker trend appeared in young adult naive repertoires, and no such trend appeared in memory repertoires. Recombination models systematically underestimated out-of-frame TCR alpha sharing in monozygotic twins but agreed with sharing between unrelated individuals. A weaker excess of twin sharing was found in beta out-of-frame sequences because the signal-to-noise ratio was lowered by fewer shared sequences. Compared with coincidental sharing between unrelated individuals, an excess of low generation-probability sequences was observed among out-of-frame TCR alpha sequences shared between twins.

Every donor in the study was a healthy Caucasian. The twin cohort consisted of three pairs of female monozygotic twins, all aged about 18 to 29 years. Peripheral blood mononuclear cells were used as the source from which RNA for TCR libraries was isolated. Libraries were built with 5' RACE. TCRdb shows the sequencer as Illumina HiSeq 2000. A universal primer binding site was introduced by template switching, and a unique molecular identifier was present in the final cDNA, enabling accurate counting of TCR cDNA molecules. Specific primers in the conserved constant-segment region were used to synthesize first-strand cDNA for the TCR alpha and beta chains. To control for contamination, each cDNA library was double barcoded with a SMART-Mk sample barcode plus Illumina barcodes. TruSeq adapter sequences and Illumina sample barcodes were added in two successive PCR steps. The Illumina HiSeq platform was used with custom primers to sequence TCR alpha and beta cDNA libraries. On the authors' methods: Raw reads were processed with MiGEC to extract unique molecular identifiers, and MiXCR was used to determine CDR3 positions. Recombination models were inferred per individual with the repgenHMM and IGoR tools using an EM algorithm. The analysis of shared clonotypes was done with the tcR package in R, with sharing normalized by the product of cloneset sizes. Out-of-frame nonproductive sequences were analyzed to study raw recombination free of thymic and clonal selection effects. TCRdb redid the processing of the public reads, applying fastp at Q25 and MiXCR, and retained in-frame beta chains. Here each entry gathers all rows of one CDR3 protein and keeps the most common genes and DNA. In this record, the V and J calls reflect TCRdb's handling and not the investigators' own analysis. The sample includes approximately 630,000 distinct CDR3 sequences, with about 7% observed a single time. 1.5% to 2% of the sample goes to the ten largest clones.

The germline V gene provides CDR1 SGHTA and CDR2 FQGNSA. The germline V end is reduced by 6 bases and the J end by 7 bases; junction bases left unmatched: 5. There are 14 amino acids in the CDR3, from cysteine to phenylalanine inclusive. Of all the DNA, just the CDR3 is kept, 42 bases in frame from base 1. With regard to this clonotype: Its antigen has not been determined. Base-call qualities are not available, and no considerably larger clone is one nucleotide away.

Another study also made use of these data, one on yellow fever vaccine responses in identical twins. As described in the second report: The T cell response to vaccination in identical twins was reported by the authors to appear partly convergent and partly personalized. In identical twins, the study followed T cell clones that responded to the vaccine with precision.

The sample taken for sequencing was PBMCs. The sequence was obtained from a woman aged 18-30 years in good health. The sequence links TRBV7-2 to TRBJ2-2; a stretch of 10 junction bases matches TRBD1. The DNA sequence follows: TGTGCCAGCAGGGGGACAGGGGTTGGCGGGGAGCTGTTTTTT. This yields the protein CASRGTGVGGELFF.